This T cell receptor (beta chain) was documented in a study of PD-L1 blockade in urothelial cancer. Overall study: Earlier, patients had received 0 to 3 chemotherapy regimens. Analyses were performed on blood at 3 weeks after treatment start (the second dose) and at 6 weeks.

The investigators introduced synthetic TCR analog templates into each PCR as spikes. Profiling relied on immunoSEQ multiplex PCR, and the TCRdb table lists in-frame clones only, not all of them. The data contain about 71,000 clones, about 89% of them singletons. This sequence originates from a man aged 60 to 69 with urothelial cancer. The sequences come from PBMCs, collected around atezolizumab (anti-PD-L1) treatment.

CDR3 coding DNA: TGTGCCAGCAGCTTACGAGGGTCTAGCACAGATACGCAGTATTTT. It is translated as CASSLRGSSTDTQYF. The chain links TRBV7-2 to TRBJ2-3, with a weak D call TRBD2 (5 bases). V was clipped by 2 bases and J by 0 bases, with 9 bases between them. CDR1 is SGHTA, CDR2 FQGNSA, per germline. This CDR3 contains 15 residues.